Given below is one T cell receptor beta chain in context. Which antigen it targets is not known. Base qualities are not recorded, but no much larger clone differs from it by a single base. These data are taken from a study of blood T cell repertoires in COVID-19 (TCRdb year 2020). General notes on the study: The collaborator samples originated in the United States, Italy and Spain and spanned the acute and convalescent phases of COVID-19. The repertoires were made available in a free public database intended to serve as a resource for research on the immune response to SARS-CoV-2. Subjects who had been exposed to COVID-19, were actively infected with it, or had recovered from it provided the deeply sampled blood TCRbeta repertoires that made up the dataset. The prospective study material was composed of cDNA or gDNA derived from T cells, B-cell-depleted T cells, or PBMCs. Where available, HLA class I and class II types were obtained from metadata supplied by the sample provider rather than from assay-based typing. Samples were obtained from the ongoing ImmuneRACE study (first 160 participants) and from 1,000 to 1,500 subjects provided by 6 global collaborators. Nearly every sample came with metadata listing a de-identified subject ID, COVID-19 status, age in years and sex.

TCRbeta CDR3 regions were amplified from genomic DNA using the immunoSEQ Assay, a bias-controlled multiplex PCR. Per the original workflow: Nucleated cell counts per sample were estimated from amplification of reference gene primers within the assay. Sequence reads were collapsed and filtered to measure the absolute abundance of every unique TCRbeta CDR3 rearrangement. Productive Simpson clonality was computed per sample as the square root of Simpson's diversity index over productive rearrangements. TCRdb took this table from immuneACCESS and kept in-frame rearrangements with V and J called. Such tables lack part of the clones; where checked against another copy, unresolved V genes explain under half of the gap, and the rest is unexplained. V, J and clone size reflect that table, while D and trimming were determined from the DNA. The sample table contains around 67,000 clones; only one count was recorded for 75% to 90% of them. The ten biggest clones cover approximately 5.4% of the sample.

CDR1 and CDR2 (MNHEY, SVGEGT) derive from the germline V gene. From its cysteine to its phenylalanine, the CDR3 spans 18 amino acids. Only the CDR3 DNA is retained, 54 bases long and in frame from the first base. V lost 2 bases and J lost 7 bases, and the count of bases not matched to a germline gene is 11. General findings and caveats noted by the study authors: The amount of clinical and demographic metadata varied by source and participant and was provided uncurated.

Each collaborating institution followed its own protocols to collect whole blood in K2EDTA tubes. For TCRbeta analysis, collaborators shipped samples in one of three forms: frozen whole blood, isolated PBMCs, or DNA extracted from either of those sample types. The chain uses TRBV6-2 or TRBV6-3 and TRBJ2-1; 13 bases in the middle match TRBD2. Sample: peripheral blood. The TCR sequence derives from a man between 50 and 59 years old with active COVID-19. The CDR3 region: CASSYRGLAGVSRNEQFF. The nucleotide sequence is given as TGTGCCAGCAGTTACCGAGGACTAGCGGGAGTATCTCGGAATGAGCAGTTCTTC.